This record covers a single T cell receptor beta chain. Its antigen is not known. Germline CDR1 is SGHRS and CDR2 is YFSETQ. The CDR3 runs to 18 residues. With 4 bases clipped from V and 6 bases from J, the junction kept 17 bases outside the gene matches. This sample was included in a study of immune evolution from preneoplasia to lung adenocarcinoma. Study-wide points: Normal lung had the highest top T cell clone frequencies.

TCRdb's table, derived via immunoSEQ multiplex PCR, lists solely in-frame clones and lacks some. The sample yields 7,500 to 8,500 clones, 70% to 85% seen once. Nucleic acids came from premalignant or tumor cells enriched by macro-dissection. The clonotype originates from a person aged 50-75 years with lung adenocarcinoma. The chain couples TRBV5-1 to TRBJ2-3, with 10 positions matching TRBD1. Sequencing was carried out using FFPE invasive lung adenocarcinoma tissue. The CDR3 DNA sequence: TGCGCCAGCAGCCAAAGGCCCGGGACAGGGGACGTCGGGGATACGCAGTATTTT. It yields the protein CASSQRPGTGDVGDTQYF. Filled out from reference TRBV5-1 and TRBJ2-3, the complete variable domain reads KAGVTQTPRYLIKTRGQQVTLSCSPISGHRSVSWYQQTPGQGLQFLFEYFSETQRNKGNFPGRFSGRQFSNSRSEMNVSTLELGDSALYLCASSQRPGTGDVGDTQYFGPGTRLTVL.